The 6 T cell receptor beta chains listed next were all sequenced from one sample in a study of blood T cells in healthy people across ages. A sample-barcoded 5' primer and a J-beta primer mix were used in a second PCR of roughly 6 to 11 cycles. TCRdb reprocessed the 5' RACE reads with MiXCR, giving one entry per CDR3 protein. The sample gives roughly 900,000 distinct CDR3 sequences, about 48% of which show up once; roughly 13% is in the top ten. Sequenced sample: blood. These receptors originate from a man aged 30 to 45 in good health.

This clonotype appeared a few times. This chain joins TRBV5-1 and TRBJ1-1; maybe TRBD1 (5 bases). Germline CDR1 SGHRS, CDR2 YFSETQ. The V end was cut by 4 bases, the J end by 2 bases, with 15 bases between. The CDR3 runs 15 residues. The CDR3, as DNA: TGCGCCAGCAGCCTGCCAACAGGTCTTAACACTGAAGCTTTCTTT. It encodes CASSLPTGLNTEAFF. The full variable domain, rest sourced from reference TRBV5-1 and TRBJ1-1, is KAGVTQTPRYLIKTRGQQVTLSCSPISGHRSVSWYQQTPGQGLQFLFEYFSETQRNKGNFPGRFSGRQFSNSRSEMNVSTLELGDSALYLCASSLPTGLNTEAFFGQGTRLTVV.

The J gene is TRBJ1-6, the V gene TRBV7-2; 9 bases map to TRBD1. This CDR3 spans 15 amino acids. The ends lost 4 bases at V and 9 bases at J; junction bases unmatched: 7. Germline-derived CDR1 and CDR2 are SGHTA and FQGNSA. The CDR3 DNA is TGTGCCAGCAGCTACCTCGGGACAGGGAGTTCACCCCTCCACTTT. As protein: CASSYLGTGSSPLHF.

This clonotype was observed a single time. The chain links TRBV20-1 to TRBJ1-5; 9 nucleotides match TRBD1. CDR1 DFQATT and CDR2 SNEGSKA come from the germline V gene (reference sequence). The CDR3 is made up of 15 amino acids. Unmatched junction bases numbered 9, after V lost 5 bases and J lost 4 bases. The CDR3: CSAVGPGTGNQPQHF. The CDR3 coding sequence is TGCAGTGCTGTCGGCCCCGGGACAGGGAATCAGCCCCAGCATTTT.

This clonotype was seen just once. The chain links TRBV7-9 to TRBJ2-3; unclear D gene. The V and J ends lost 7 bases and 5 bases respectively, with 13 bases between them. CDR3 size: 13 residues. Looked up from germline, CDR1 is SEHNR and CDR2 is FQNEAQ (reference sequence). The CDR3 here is CASTYLPRDTQYF. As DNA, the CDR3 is TGTGCCAGCACCTACCTGCCGAGAGATACGCAGTATTTT.

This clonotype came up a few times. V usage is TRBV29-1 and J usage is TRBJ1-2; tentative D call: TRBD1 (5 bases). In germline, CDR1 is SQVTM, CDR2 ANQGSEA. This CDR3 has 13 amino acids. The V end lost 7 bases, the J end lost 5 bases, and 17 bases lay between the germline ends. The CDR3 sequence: CSEQDRLLYGYTF. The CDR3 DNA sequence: TGCAGCGAACAGGATAGACTTTTATATGGCTACACCTTC.

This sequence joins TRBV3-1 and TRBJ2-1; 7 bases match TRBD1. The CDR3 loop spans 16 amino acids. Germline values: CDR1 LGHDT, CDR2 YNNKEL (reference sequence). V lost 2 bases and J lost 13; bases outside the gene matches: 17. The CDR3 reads CASSQTLDRAQETQFF. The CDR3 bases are TGTGCCAGCAGCCAAACCCTCGACAGGGCGCAAGAGACCCAGTTCTTC.